This T cell receptor (beta chain) appears in the sequencing data of a study of beta chain features in type 1 diabetes. TCRB transcripts that were expressed got sequenced, as all of the isolated RNA had been reverse transcribed. Sequencing was performed with immunoSEQ multiplex PCR; in TCRdb, only in-frame clones are kept and a portion is missing. The data show 300,000 to 450,000 clones, roughly 13% seen once. The clonotype was recovered from a man aged 18 to 30 in good health. Sequencing used naive CD4+ T cells from blood.

CDR3: CASSKDGPDTQYF. CDR3 coding DNA: TGTGCCAGCAGCAAAGATGGCCCAGATACGCAGTATTTT. The J gene is TRBJ2-3, the V gene TRBV21-1; TRBD1 is the table's D call and was not checked against the DNA. TRBV21-1 is a documented pseudogene. The CDR3 extends over 13 amino acids.